The T cell receptor (beta chain) described here comes from a study of monozygotic twins with inflammatory bowel disease (dated by TCRdb to between 2018 and 2020). Regarding the complete study: In total, approximately 28 monozygotic twin pairs made up the full study: 19 Danish pairs, all IBD-discordant, plus nine German pairs, of which four were IBD-concordant and five were IBD-discordant. Within discordant pairs, disease-associated traits were sought mainly by comparing IBD patients with their genetically identical healthy co-twins. Each individual had, on average, about 151 000 unique TCRalpha sequences and 181 000 unique TCRbeta sequences available for analysis. What the study reported, not specific to this receptor: The results gave no support for a single strong signal or clonotype linked to IBD. Differing immunosuppressive treatments among patients may have added background noise and inter-individual variability to the repertoires. TCRbeta repertoire diversity, by inverse Simpson index, was decreased in IBD patients compared with their healthy co-twins. No difference in repertoire similarity was observed between concordant and discordant twins, possibly owing to limited statistical power. Compared with healthy twins, IBD patients had fewer clonotypes in common with other individuals, a difference most pronounced in patients showing signs of disease activity. Different T cell subtypes could not be distinguished in the analysis.

From each donor, an approximately 2.5 ml peripheral blood sample was drawn into PAXgene tubes and stored at -80 degrees C. Without T cell sorting, total RNA was isolated from whole blood using the PAXgene blood miRNA kit on an automated QIAcube. Peripheral blood from monozygotic twin pairs who were concordant or discordant for inflammatory bowel disease underwent deep TCRalpha and TCRbeta repertoire profiling using unique molecular barcoding. Smoking habits were recorded for all twin pairs, and individuals were classified as current, former or never smokers. Spanning cysteine to phenylalanine, the CDR3 consists of 15 amino acids. The record lacks a DNA sequence. Taken from the germline V gene (reference sequence), the CDR1 and CDR2 loops are SGHNT and YYREEE. Remarks on this clonotype: This receptor's antigen is unknown.

The library relied on 5' RACE. Preparation of each TCR library used approximately 3,700 ng of total RNA. For each sample, cDNA synthesis with SMARTScribe reverse transcriptase was split into eight separate reactions. During cDNA synthesis, template switching was used to introduce unique molecular identifiers that contained a 6-nucleotide sample barcode. TCRalpha and TCRbeta cDNA was amplified by two nested PCRs of around 15 and 9 cycles, with bead purification after each PCR. Before amplification, the cDNA was treated with uracil DNA-glycosylase and purified using the QIAquick PCR purification kit. The second PCR added Illumina TruSeq-compatible adapters along with sample-specific barcodes. TapeStation and Qubit were used to check library quality and concentration, and about 5.2 ng of each library went into the pool. The pooled libraries were sequenced with 2 x 100 bp reads and custom sequencing primers on an Illumina HiSeq2500 single-index Rapid Run. As for the original processing: UMI-based consensus assembly with MiGEC version 1.2.6 was used to correct PCR and sequencing errors. MiXCR version 2.1.1 handled V(D)J alignment, clonotype assembly and CDR3 extraction. Normalisation of gene usage, clonotype sharing and MAIT/NKT TCR abundance was achieved by analysing the top 1000, 10 000 and 20 000 clonotypes per sample. Diversity was computed as the inverse Simpson index with the vegan R package after downsampling to 27 000 UMIs. Statistical testing used paired Mann-Whitney U tests on the discordant twin pairs and applied Benjamini-Hochberg correction for multiple testing. The reads underwent TCRdb reprocessing, giving one record for each CDR3 protein sequence and no DNA. It is TCRdb's table, rather than the study itself, that gives the V and J calls and clone size. The sample has about 420,000 distinct CDR3 sequences on record. The biggest ten clones account for 2% to 3% of the sample.

This clonotype was sampled from a human donor with ulcerative colitis or Crohn's disease, or a healthy co-twin of an affected twin (not recorded which). The chain was built from TRBV5-4 and TRBJ2-3; the TCRdb D gene call, TRBD1, has no DNA to confirm it. The sample was blood. CDR3 reads: CASSPDAGRTDTQYF. Beyond the CDR3, the reference TRBV5-4 and TRBJ2-3 genes provide the residues; the full variable domain reads: ETGVTQSPTHLIKTRGQQVTLRCSSQSGHNTVSWYQQALGQGPQFIFQYYREEENGRGNFPPRFSGLQFPNYSSELNVNALELDDSALYLCASSPDAGRTDTQYFGPGTRLTVL.